A single sample gave rise to the 26 T cell receptor beta chains below, sequenced in a study of cytomegalovirus exposure and HLA in healthy donors. PCR amplification relied on 60 Vbeta primers (plus 13 Jbeta primers). The repertoire was sequenced with immunoSEQ multiplex PCR; TCRdb's copy has only in-frame clones and lacks some. The table records 81,000 or so clones, approximately 75% of them present only once. What was sequenced was PBMCs. The receptors shown here come from a man between 60 and 75 years old in good health and CMV-seronegative.

V gene TRBV19 combines with J gene TRBJ2-2; 13 bases are a match to TRBD2. Germline V lookup: CDR1 LNHDA, CDR2 SQIVND (reference sequence). CDR3 length equals 17 residues. The V and J ends lost 5 bases and 1 base, in that order; junction bases with no gene match: 4. The DNA for the CDR3 is TGTGCCAGTAGTGCCTGGACTAGCGGGGGGAACACCGGGGAGCTGTTTTTT. It translates to CASSAWTSGGNTGELFF.

This clone turned up a few times. In DNA, the CDR3 is TGTGCCCGGGGGCCCGGCGGGGGGACCCACGAGCAGTACTTC. Protein product: CARGPGGGTHEQYF. The rearrangement links TRBV5-3 to TRBJ2-7, with TRBD2 matching 8 bases. Being an ORF, TRBV5-3 has a function that is uncertain. Losses at the gene ends were 10 bases for V and 5 bases for J; bases not matched to a gene: 14. The CDR3 length is 14 residues.

This clone was observed a handful of times. The V call is TRBV19, the J call TRBJ1-1, with D perhaps matching TRBD1 (5 bases). CDR1 is LNHDA and CDR2 is SQIVND in the germline V gene (reference sequence). V was shortened by 2 bases and J by 1 base, with 11 bases between the two germline ends. CDR3 length: 15 residues. CDR3 nucleotide sequence: TGTGCCAGTAGTATATTTGACAGAGGGAACACTGAAGCTTTCTTT. Translating it yields CASSIFDRGNTEAFF.

The chain employs TRBV11-3 and TRBJ2-1, with 8 bases matching TRBD2. Trimming cost V 3 bases and J 10 bases; bases outside gene matches: 5. CDR3 length: 13 amino acids. Germline CDR1 reads SGHNT; CDR2 reads YENEEA. Here the CDR3 DNA reads TGTGCCAGCAGCTTCGGGGGGGCAGGGGAGCAGTTCTTC. Residues: CASSFGGAGEQFF.

The rearrangement uses TRBV5-1 and TRBJ1-2; D is unclear. The CDR3 runs to 14 residues. V was clipped by 4 bases and J by 3 bases, with 13 bases between them. Germline CDR1 and CDR2: SGHRS and YFSETQ. The CDR3 protein is CASSLGLEDYGYTF. The CDR3 coding sequence is TGCGCCAGCAGCCTCGGGCTGGAGGACTATGGCTACACCTTC.

The genes are TRBV6-1 and TRBJ1-1; D call uncertain. The germline V and J ends were trimmed by 1 base and 3 bases, with 12 bases remaining between them. This CDR3 is 15 amino acids long. The germline V gene encodes CDR1 MNHNS and CDR2 SASEGT. The CDR3 coding sequence is TGTGCCAGCAGTGAAGACGCCCAGCGGGACACTGAAGCTTTCTTT. Its translation is CASSEDAQRDTEAFF.

This chain links TRBV18 with TRBJ1-1, with a tentative D call TRBD1 (6 bases). The germline V and J ends were trimmed by 1 base and 2 bases, with 11 bases remaining between them. This CDR3 is 15 amino acids long. From germline, CDR1 is KGHSH and CDR2 LQKENI. The CDR3 coding sequence is TGTGCCAGCTCACCACGGTCAGGGGAAAACACTGAAGCTTTCTTT. Encoded protein: CASSPRSGENTEAFF.

The chain employs TRBV27 and TRBJ1-6, with a tentative D call TRBD1 (5 bases). Germline CDR1 MNHEY, CDR2 SMNVEV (reference sequence). The CDR3 has 16 amino acids. The V gene lost 6 bases and the J gene lost 7 bases, with 19 bases spanning the gap. CDR3 residues: CASSSIGGSGNSPLHF. The CDR3 DNA is TGTGCCAGCAGCTCCATTGGGGGGTCGGGAAATTCACCCCTCCACTTT.

V is TRBV4-2 and J is TRBJ2-7, with D possibly TRBD2 on 6 matching bases. Trimming removed 4 bases at V and 6 bases at J, with 19 bases between. Germline CDR1 reads LGHNA; CDR2 reads YNFKEQ. The CDR3 consists of 15 residues. For the CDR3, the DNA is TGTGCCAGCAGCCCACGACTAGGAGATAGCGCCGAGCAGTACTTC. Its translation is CASSPRLGDSAEQYF.

This clone is a singleton in its sample. The V and J genes are TRBV5-4 and TRBJ1-1; a weak D match, TRBD1 (6 bases). The CDR3 sequence is 15 residues long. Trimming took 1 base from V and 0 from J, leaving 10 bases between them. Germline CDR1 and CDR2: SGHNT and YYREEE (reference sequence). The CDR3 bases are TGTGCCAGCAGCTTGCCAGGACAGATGAACACTGAAGCTTTCTTT. The encoded protein is CASSLPGQMNTEAFF.

The J gene is TRBJ2-5, the V gene TRBV9; 9 positions agree with TRBD1. This CDR3 region has 16 residues. Germline V lookup: CDR1 SGDLS, CDR2 YYNGEE. V trimming: 3 bases; J trimming: 7 bases; junction bases outside the gene matches: 13. CDR3 nucleotides: TGTGCCAGCAGCGCGGGACAGGGTCCTTGGGGTCGGACCCAGTACTTC. Its translation: CASSAGQGPWGRTQYF. The full variable domain, in which reference TRBV9 and TRBJ2-5 provide the parts outside the CDR3, is DSGVTQTPKHLITATGQRVTLRCSPRSGDLSVYWYQQSLDQGLQFLIQYYNGEERAKGNILERFSAQQFPDLHSELNLSSLELGDSALYFCASSAGQGPWGRTQYFGPGTRLLVL.

The rearrangement uses TRBV11-2 and TRBJ1-3; TRBD1 might be the D (5 bases). Looked up from germline, CDR1 is SGHAT and CDR2 is FQNNGV. This CDR3 contains 15 residues. With 4 bases removed from V and 7 bases from J, the gap between germline ends came to 17 bases. CDR3 loop: CASSSLAGRYNTIYF. CDR3 sequence (DNA): TGTGCCAGCAGCTCCCTTGCAGGGAGGTATAACACCATATATTTT.

The chain is built from TRBV2 and TRBJ1-5; the D gene is possibly TRBD1 (6 bases). The CDR3 totals 15 residues. Germline CDR1 SNHLY, CDR2 FYNNEI. The V end lost 7 bases, the J end lost 8 bases, and 21 bases lay between the germline ends. CDR3 nucleotides: TGTGCCAGCAACCCTTCCGCCAGGGGTTGGGAGCCCCAGCATTTT. This sequence encodes CASNPSARGWEPQHF.

V gene TRBV30 combines with J gene TRBJ2-1, with a possible D match to TRBD2 (6 bases). This CDR3 is built from 13 residues. V was shortened by 0 bases and J by 9 bases, with 12 bases between the two germline ends. CDR1 is GTSNPN and CDR2 is SVGIG in the germline V gene (reference sequence). CDR3 nucleotide sequence: TGTGCCTGGAGTGTAGGAGGGATTGGTGAGCAGTTCTTC. It translates to CAWSVGGIGEQFF.

CDR3: CASSAGWNQPQHF. The CDR3 nucleotides are TGTGCCAGCAGCGCCGGTTGGAATCAGCCCCAGCATTTT. The chain carries TRBV6-5 and TRBJ1-5; unclear D gene. Germline V gives CDR1 MNHEY, CDR2 SVGAGI. The CDR3 sequence is 13 residues long. V lost 6 bases to trimming and J lost 4 bases, with 10 bases between them.

V and J are TRBV2 and TRBJ2-3; D call uncertain. The CDR3 is 14 residues long. Germline values: CDR1 SNHLY, CDR2 FYNNEI. Between the trimmed V and J ends, which lost 1 base and 3 bases, there was a span of 8 bases. The CDR3 protein is CASSEGSRTDTQYF. In DNA form, the CDR3 reads TGTGCCAGCAGTGAAGGAAGCCGGACAGATACGCAGTATTTT.

V and J are TRBV5-1 and TRBJ2-7, with TRBD2 matching over 8 bases. The length of the CDR3 is 16 residues. Per germline, CDR1 SGHRS and CDR2 YFSETQ. The ends lost 3 bases at V and 2 bases at J; junction bases unmatched: 10. CDR3 sequence (DNA): TGCGCCAGCAGCTCCTACCCGGGGGGGGCCGCCTACGAGCAGTACTTC. Translated: CASSSYPGGAAYEQYF.

In DNA form, the CDR3 reads TGCAGTGCTAGTTTACAGGATACGCAGTATTTT. It specifies CSASLQDTQYF. The genes are TRBV20-1 and TRBJ2-3; no definite D call. This CDR3 spans 11 amino acids. Germline V gives CDR1 DFQATT, CDR2 SNEGSKA (reference sequence). Trimming cost V 3 bases and J 6 bases, with 7 bases left between them.

The gene calls are TRBV19 and TRBJ1-6; weak D call: TRBD1 (5 bases). CDR1 and CDR2 from the germline V gene are LNHDA and SQIVND (reference sequence). The CDR3 is 14 residues long. Trimming shortened V by 3 bases and J by 9 bases, and 12 bases separated the two germline ends. The CDR3 reads CASSMVAGGSPLHF. For the CDR3, the DNA is TGTGCCAGTAGTATGGTCGCCGGGGGTTCACCCCTCCACTTT.

This chain uses TRBV5-1 with TRBJ2-5; 11 bases fit TRBD2. The CDR3 loop spans 17 amino acids. Trimming removed 6 bases from V and 5 bases from J; junction bases left unmatched: 15. Germline V CDR1 and CDR2: SGHRS, YFSETQ. In DNA, the CDR3 is TGCGCCAGCAAGGCTAGCGGGGGGCCCAATTTGGGGGAGACCCAGTACTTC. Translation gives CASKASGGPNLGETQYF.

The chain employs TRBV10-2 and TRBJ2-5; TRBD2 aligns across 12 bases. CDR1 and CDR2 from the germline V gene are WSHSY and SAAADI. The CDR3 is 16 amino acids. V lost 8 bases to trimming and J lost 3 bases; unmatched junction nucleotides: 10. The CDR3 sequence: CASEDSSGGAKETQYF. The CDR3 DNA reads TGCGCCAGCGAAGACTCTAGCGGGGGGGCTAAAGAGACCCAGTACTTC.

The chain joins TRBV15 to TRBJ1-5; D not resolved. Germline V gene sequence: CDR1 LNHNV, CDR2 YYDKDF (reference sequence). The CDR3 runs to 14 residues. Trimming removed 4 bases from V and 6 bases from J, with 13 bases in between. DNA of the CDR3: TGTGCCACCAGCACCGATCGGGGTTCTCAGCCCCAGCATTTT. This sequence encodes CATSTDRGSQPQHF.

As concerns this clone: Its ends do not fully match the called genes, so a read error is possible. The chain combines TRBV19 with TRBJ2-7, with 8 bases aligning to TRBD2. In germline, CDR1 is LNHDA, CDR2 SQIVND (reference sequence). CDR3 length: 14 amino acids. CDR3 region: CASSIGFGGDEQYF. As DNA, the CDR3 is TGTGCCAGTAGCATAGGCTTCGGGGGGGACGAGCAGTACTTC.

This rearrangement joins TRBV7-3 to TRBJ1-2; the D is unclear. Germline V gene lookup returns CDR1 SGHTA and CDR2 FQGTGA. The CDR3 totals 14 residues. The ends were cut back, 5 bases at V and 8 bases at J, with 18 bases in the middle. The CDR3 spells CASSPLVGRRGYTF. CDR3 bases: TGTGCCAGCAGCCCCTTGGTGGGGAGGAGGGGCTACACCTTC.

The rearrangement links TRBV29-1 to TRBJ1-1, with D uncertain. The V gene's germline CDR1 is SQVTM and CDR2 ANQGSEA. The V and J ends lost 5 bases and 4 bases respectively, with 11 bases between them. This CDR3 region has 12 residues. Here the CDR3 DNA reads TGCAGCGTTCGGCACGGAGGCACTGAAGCTTTCTTT. It yields the protein CSVRHGGTEAFF.

V and J are TRBV7-3 and TRBJ2-5, with 15 bases lining up with TRBD2. This CDR3 has 16 amino acids. Per the germline V gene, CDR1 is SGHTA and CDR2 is FQGTGA. V trimming: 5 bases; J trimming: 4 bases; junction bases outside the gene matches: 5. The CDR3 DNA sequence: TGTGCCAGCAGCCGGGGACTAGCGGGGGGTGGAGAGACCCAGTACTTC. Protein product: CASSRGLAGGGETQYF.